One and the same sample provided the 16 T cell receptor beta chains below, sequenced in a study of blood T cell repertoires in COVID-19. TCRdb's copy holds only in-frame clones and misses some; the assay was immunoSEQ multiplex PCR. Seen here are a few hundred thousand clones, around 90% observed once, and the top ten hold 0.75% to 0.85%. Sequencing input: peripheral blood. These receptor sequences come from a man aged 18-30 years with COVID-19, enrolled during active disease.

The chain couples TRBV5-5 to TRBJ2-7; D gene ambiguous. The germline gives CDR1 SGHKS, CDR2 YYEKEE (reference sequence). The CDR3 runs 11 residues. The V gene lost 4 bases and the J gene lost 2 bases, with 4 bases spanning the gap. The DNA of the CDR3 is TGTGCCAGCAGCCTACCCTACGAGCAGTACTTC. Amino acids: CASSLPYEQYF.

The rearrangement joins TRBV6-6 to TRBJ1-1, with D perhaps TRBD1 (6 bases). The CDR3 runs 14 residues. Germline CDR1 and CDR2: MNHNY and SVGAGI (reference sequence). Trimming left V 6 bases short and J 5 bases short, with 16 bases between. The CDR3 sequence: CASRLRGAETEAFF. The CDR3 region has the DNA TGTGCCAGCAGACTCCGGGGGGCGGAAACTGAAGCTTTCTTT.

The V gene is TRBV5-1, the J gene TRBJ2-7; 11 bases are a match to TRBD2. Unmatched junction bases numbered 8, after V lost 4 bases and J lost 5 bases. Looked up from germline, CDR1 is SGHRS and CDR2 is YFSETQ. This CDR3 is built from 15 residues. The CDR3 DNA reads TGCGCCAGCAGCGCTCATCCGGGACTAGCGGACGAGCAGTACTTC. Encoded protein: CASSAHPGLADEQYF.

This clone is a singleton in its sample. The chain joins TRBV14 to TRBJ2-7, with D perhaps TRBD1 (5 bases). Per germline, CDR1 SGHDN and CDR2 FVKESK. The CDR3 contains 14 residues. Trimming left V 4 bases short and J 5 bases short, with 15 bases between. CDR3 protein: CASSLIQGAHEQYF. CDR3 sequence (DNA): TGTGCCAGCAGCCTCATTCAAGGGGCCCACGAGCAGTACTTC. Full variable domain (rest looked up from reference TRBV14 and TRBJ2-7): EAGVTQFPSHSVIEKGQTVTLRCDPISGHDNLYWYRRVMGKEIKFLLHFVKESKQDESGMPNNRFLAERTGGTYSTLKVQPAELEDSGVYFCASSLIQGAHEQYFGPGTRLTVT.

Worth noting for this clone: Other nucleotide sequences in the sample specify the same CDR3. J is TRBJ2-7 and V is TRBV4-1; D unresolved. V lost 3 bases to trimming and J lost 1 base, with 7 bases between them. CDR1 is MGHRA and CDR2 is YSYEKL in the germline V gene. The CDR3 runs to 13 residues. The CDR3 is CASSQGPSYEQYF. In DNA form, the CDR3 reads TGCGCCAGCAGCCAGGGCCCTTCCTACGAGCAGTACTTC.

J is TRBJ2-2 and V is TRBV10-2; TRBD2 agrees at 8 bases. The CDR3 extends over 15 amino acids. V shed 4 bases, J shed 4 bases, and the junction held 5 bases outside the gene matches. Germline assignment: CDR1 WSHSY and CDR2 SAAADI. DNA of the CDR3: TGCGCCAGCAGTGGACTAGCGTTAGCCACCGGGGAGCTGTTTTTT. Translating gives CASSGLALATGELFF.

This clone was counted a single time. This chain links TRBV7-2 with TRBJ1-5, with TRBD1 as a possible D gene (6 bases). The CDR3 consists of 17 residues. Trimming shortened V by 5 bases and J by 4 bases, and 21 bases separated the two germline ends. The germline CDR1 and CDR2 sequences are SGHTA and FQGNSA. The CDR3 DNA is TGTGCCAGCAGCCCGCAACAGGGTTCAGCTCGAAATCAGCCCCAGCATTTT. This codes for CASSPQQGSARNQPQHF.

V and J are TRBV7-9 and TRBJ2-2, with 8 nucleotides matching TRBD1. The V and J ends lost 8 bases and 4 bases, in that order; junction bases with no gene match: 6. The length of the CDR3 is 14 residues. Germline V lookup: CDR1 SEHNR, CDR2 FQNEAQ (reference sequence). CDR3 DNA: TGTGCCAGCGGGGCAGGGGGCCTCACCGGGGAGCTGTTTTTT. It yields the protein CASGAGGLTGELFF.

The CDR3 DNA reads as TGTGCCACCAGCAGAGCGCAGGGCCCCTTATTCGAGCAGTACTTC. This encodes CATSRAQGPLFEQYF. The chain is built from TRBV15 and TRBJ2-7, with TRBD1 as a possible D gene (5 bases). Between the trimmed V and J ends, which lost 1 base and 6 bases, there was a span of 16 bases. The CDR3 has 15 residues. Germline-derived CDR1 and CDR2 are LNHNV and YYDKDF (reference sequence).

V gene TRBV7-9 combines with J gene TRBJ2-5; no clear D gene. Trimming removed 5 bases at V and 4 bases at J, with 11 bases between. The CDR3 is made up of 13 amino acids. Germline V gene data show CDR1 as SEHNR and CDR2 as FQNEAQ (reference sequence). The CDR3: CASSLSGLETQYF. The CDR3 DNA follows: TGTGCCAGCAGCCTTAGTGGTCTAGAGACCCAGTACTTC.

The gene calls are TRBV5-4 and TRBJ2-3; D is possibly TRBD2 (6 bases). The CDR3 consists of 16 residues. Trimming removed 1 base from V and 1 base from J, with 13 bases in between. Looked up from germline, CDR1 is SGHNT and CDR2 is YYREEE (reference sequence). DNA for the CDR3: TGTGCCAGCAGCTTGACACCGGGAGTTGGCACAGATACGCAGTATTTT. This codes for CASSLTPGVGTDTQYF. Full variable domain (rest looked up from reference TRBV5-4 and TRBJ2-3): ETGVTQSPTHLIKTRGQQVTLRCSSQSGHNTVSWYQQALGQGPQFIFQYYREEENGRGNFPPRFSGLQFPNYSSELNVNALELDDSALYLCASSLTPGVGTDTQYFGPGTRLTVL.

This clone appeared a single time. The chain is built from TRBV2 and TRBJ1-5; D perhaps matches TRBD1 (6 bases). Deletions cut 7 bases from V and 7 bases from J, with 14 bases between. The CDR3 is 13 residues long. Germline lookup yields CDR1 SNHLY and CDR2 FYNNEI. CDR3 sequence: CASNQGLEQPQHF. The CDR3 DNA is TGTGCCAGCAACCAGGGGTTGGAGCAGCCCCAGCATTTT.

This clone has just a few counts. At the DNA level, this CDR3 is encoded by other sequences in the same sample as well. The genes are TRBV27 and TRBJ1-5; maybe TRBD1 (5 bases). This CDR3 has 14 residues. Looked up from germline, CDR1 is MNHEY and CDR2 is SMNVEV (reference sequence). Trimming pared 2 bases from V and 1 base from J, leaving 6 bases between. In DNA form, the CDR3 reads TGTGCCAGCAGTTTACAGGGAAGCAATCAGCCCCAGCATTTT. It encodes CASSLQGSNQPQHF.

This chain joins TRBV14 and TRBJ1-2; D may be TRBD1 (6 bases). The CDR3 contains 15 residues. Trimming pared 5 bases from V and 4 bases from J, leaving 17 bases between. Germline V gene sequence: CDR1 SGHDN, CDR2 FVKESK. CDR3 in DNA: TGTGCCAGCAGCGGCAACAGGGTTCTTTCCTATGGCTACACCTTC. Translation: CASSGNRVLSYGYTF.

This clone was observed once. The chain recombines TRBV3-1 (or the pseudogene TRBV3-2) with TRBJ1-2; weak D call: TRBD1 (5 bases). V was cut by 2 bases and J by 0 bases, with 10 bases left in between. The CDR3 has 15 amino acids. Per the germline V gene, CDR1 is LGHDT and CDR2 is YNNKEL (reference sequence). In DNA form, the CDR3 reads TGTGCCAGCAGCCAAACCAGGGATTCTAACTATGGCTACACCTTC. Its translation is CASSQTRDSNYGYTF.

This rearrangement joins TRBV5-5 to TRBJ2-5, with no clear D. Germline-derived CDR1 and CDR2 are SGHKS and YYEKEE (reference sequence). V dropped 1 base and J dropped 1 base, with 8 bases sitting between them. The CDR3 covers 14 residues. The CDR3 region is CASSLQNTQETQYF. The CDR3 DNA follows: TGTGCCAGCAGCTTGCAGAACACCCAAGAGACCCAGTACTTC.